The 30 T cell receptor beta chains in this list originate from one sample, sequenced in a study of identical twins. TCRdb called the 5' RACE reads again in MiXCR, with one record for every CDR3 protein. The profile shows 200,000 to 300,000 distinct CDR3 sequences, about 7% of them singletons. These sequences were also reported in another study, on yellow fever vaccine responses in identical twins.

Sequencing input: memory (CD45RO+) T cells sorted from blood. These receptors all stem from a woman aged 18-29 years in good health.

This clonotype turned up a few times. The gene calls are TRBV6-5 and TRBJ2-2; 10 nucleotides line up with TRBD1. Germline loops: CDR1 MNHEY, CDR2 SVGAGI. There are 15 residues in the CDR3. Trimming at V came to 2 bases and at J to 3 bases, leaving 0 bases not matched to a gene. CDR3 sequence (DNA): TGTGCCAGCAGTTACGGGACAGGGGACACCGGGGAGCTGTTTTTT. Amino acids: CASSYGTGDTGELFF.

J is TRBJ1-1 and V is TRBV7-8, with D perhaps matching TRBD1 (5 bases). The CDR3 covers 16 residues. Germline V gene lookup returns CDR1 SGHVS and CDR2 FQNEAQ. V lost 5 bases, J lost 2 bases, and 18 bases lay in between. The CDR3 is CASSRGRTAVNTEAFF. CDR3 sequence (DNA): TGTGCCAGCAGCAGGGGACGAACGGCCGTTAACACTGAAGCTTTCTTT.

The chain employs TRBV2 and TRBJ2-1; D is ambiguous. CDR1 is SNHLY and CDR2 is FYNNEI in the germline V gene. Deletions cut 7 bases from V and 4 bases from J, with 11 bases between. The CDR3 is 13 residues long. The CDR3: CASIPGQYNEQFF. The CDR3 DNA is TGTGCCAGCATCCCGGGTCAGTACAATGAGCAGTTCTTC.

This clonotype was seen ten or more times. This chain uses TRBV12-3 or TRBV12-4 with TRBJ1-1; D is unclear. Trimming removed 2 bases from V and 0 bases from J, with 7 bases in between. The CDR3 totals 14 residues. CDR3 coding DNA: TGTGCCAGCAGTTTACGTCAGGTGAACACTGAAGCTTTCTTT. This sequence encodes CASSLRQVNTEAFF.

This clonotype was recorded many times. The chain employs TRBV5-1 and TRBJ1-2, with D uncertain. Germline CDR1 is SGHRS and CDR2 is YFSETQ. This CDR3 comprises 14 residues. The ends were cut back, 0 bases at V and 4 bases at J, with 10 bases in the middle. The CDR3 DNA follows: TGCGCCAGCAGCTTGGATAGGGTCGGCTATGGCTACACCTTC. Translated: CASSLDRVGYGYTF.

This clonotype was observed at least ten times. The V call is TRBV7-4, the J call TRBJ2-3; 7 bases map to TRBD1. V lost 2 bases to trimming and J lost 3 bases; unmatched junction nucleotides: 14. The CDR3 covers 18 residues. Germline values: CDR1 SGHVT, CDR2 SQSDAQ. The DNA of the CDR3 is TGTGCCAGCAGCTTAAAGGAACAGGGGTATGGTAGGACAGATACGCAGTATTTT. It is translated as CASSLKEQGYGRTDTQYF.

The rearrangement joins TRBV6-2 or TRBV6-3 to TRBJ2-3; 14 bases map to TRBD2. The ends lost 6 bases at V and 2 bases at J; junction bases unmatched: 16. Germline CDR1 and CDR2: MNHEY and SVGEGT. This CDR3 spans 20 amino acids. The CDR3 loop reads CASRRARTSGGLGITDTQYF. The CDR3 DNA reads as TGTGCCAGCAGAAGGGCACGGACTAGCGGGGGGCTTGGGATCACAGATACGCAGTATTTT.

Only a few counts were recorded for this clonotype. The chain has TRBV7-9 and TRBJ1-4; D call uncertain. Trimming removed 5 bases from V and 5 bases from J, with 15 bases in between. The germline gives CDR1 SEHNR, CDR2 FQNEAQ (reference sequence). The CDR3 loop spans 15 amino acids. CDR3 nucleotide sequence: TGTGCCAGCAGCCCGCCGGGAAGAGAGAATGAAAAACTGTTTTTT. It encodes CASSPPGRENEKLFF.

This clonotype showed up just a few times. The chain couples TRBV25-1 to TRBJ2-1, with 7 bases identical to TRBD2. Germline CDR1 reads MGHDK; CDR2 reads SYGVNS. CDR3 length: 17 amino acids. Trimming removed 0 bases from V and 6 bases from J; junction bases left unmatched: 11. The CDR3 sequence is CASSEYNGGGKSNEQFF. The CDR3 nucleotides are TGTGCCAGCAGTGAATATAACGGCGGGGGTAAGAGCAATGAGCAGTTCTTC.

The rearrangement links TRBV4-1 to TRBJ1-4; 9 positions agree with TRBD1. This CDR3 region has 16 residues. Unmatched junction bases numbered 0, after V lost 0 bases and J lost 1 base. Germline values: CDR1 MGHRA, CDR2 YSYEKL. In DNA form, the CDR3 reads TGCGCCAGCAGCCAAGAGGGACAGGGAACTAATGAAAAACTGTTTTTT. It encodes CASSQEGQGTNEKLFF.

This clonotype was recorded a few times. The chain couples TRBV20-1 to TRBJ2-1; 14 nucleotides line up with TRBD2. Losses at the gene ends were 6 bases for V and 10 bases for J; bases not matched to a gene: 8. Germline CDR1 DFQATT, CDR2 SNEGSKA (reference sequence). The CDR3 has 14 residues. The CDR3 sequence is CSALGLAGDREQFF. The CDR3 DNA reads as TGCAGTGCACTGGGACTAGCGGGGGACAGGGAGCAGTTCTTC.

This clonotype was detected a few times. The V gene is TRBV7-6, the J gene TRBJ2-3; D is unresolved. Trimming took off 1 base at V and 0 bases at J, with 8 bases between the two ends. The germline V gene encodes CDR1 SGHVS and CDR2 FNYEAQ. The CDR3 contains 15 residues. The CDR3 coding sequence is TGTGCCAGCAGCTTAGGTCTCGGTAGCACAGATACGCAGTATTTT. Its protein is CASSLGLGSTDTQYF.

The V call is TRBV20-1, the J call TRBJ2-3, with D perhaps matching TRBD2 (6 bases). Germline V lookup: CDR1 DFQATT, CDR2 SNEGSKA (reference sequence). CDR3 length: 16 residues. V gave up 4 bases and J gave up 3 bases, with 20 bases separating them. The CDR3 region has the DNA TGCAGTGCTACCACGTTCGATCTAGCGATTACAGATACGCAGTATTTT. Encoded protein: CSATTFDLAITDTQYF.

This clonotype was counted ten times or more. This chain joins TRBV3-1 and TRBJ2-2; D is unresolved. V dropped 2 bases and J dropped 1 base, with 8 bases sitting between them. The germline V gene encodes CDR1 LGHDT and CDR2 YNNKEL (reference sequence). The CDR3 sequence is 15 residues long. Here the CDR3 reads CASSQPTVNTGELFF. For the CDR3, the DNA is TGTGCCAGCAGCCAACCGACGGTGAACACCGGGGAGCTGTTTTTT.

The genes are TRBV3-1 and TRBJ1-2, with a weak D call TRBD1 (6 bases). The CDR3 runs 13 residues. With 1 base removed from V and 8 bases from J, the gap between germline ends came to 11 bases. Germline V CDR1 and CDR2: LGHDT, YNNKEL (reference sequence). The CDR3 spells CASSQGTAGGYTF. The CDR3 DNA sequence: TGTGCCAGCAGCCAAGGGACAGCTGGCGGCTACACCTTC. Combining the CDR3 with reference TRBV3-1 and TRBJ1-2 gives the whole variable domain DTAVSQTPKYLVTQMGNDKSIKCEQNLGHDTMYWYKQDSKKFLKIMFSYNNKELIINETVPNRFSPKSPDKAHLNLHINSLELGDSAVYFCASSQGTAGGYTFGSGTRLTVV.

The genes are TRBV12-5 and TRBJ1-5; D unclear. Germline assignment: CDR1 LGHNT and CDR2 FRNRAP. This CDR3 is built from 15 residues. V was cut by 2 bases and J by 4 bases, with 12 bases left in between. CDR3: CASGLYEGRNQPQHF. The CDR3 coding sequence is TGTGCTAGTGGTTTGTATGAGGGAAGAAATCAGCCCCAGCATTTT.

This clonotype was counted at least ten times. V gene TRBV29-1 combines with J gene TRBJ2-7; TRBD1 matches at 9 bases. The germline gives CDR1 SQVTM, CDR2 ANQGSEA. The ends lost 4 bases at V and 6 bases at J; junction bases unmatched: 4. The CDR3 totals 12 residues. CDR3 in DNA: TGCAGCGTTGTGGGACAGGGTGGCGAGCAGTACTTC. Protein: CSVVGQGGEQYF.

This clonotype was recorded many times. The chain uses TRBV27 and TRBJ1-5; 7 bases are shared with TRBD1. J was trimmed by 8 bases and V by 5 bases; bases with no gene match: 9. The CDR3 has 14 amino acids. Germline lookup yields CDR1 MNHEY and CDR2 SMNVEV (reference sequence). This CDR3 is CASSLYRGDEPQHF. The CDR3 DNA follows: TGTGCCAGCAGTCTCTACAGGGGAGATGAGCCCCAGCATTTT.

This clonotype was detected many times. The chain uses TRBV19 and TRBJ2-1; 7 bases are shared with TRBD1. Germline V gene lookup returns CDR1 LNHDA and CDR2 SQIVND (reference sequence). The CDR3 is 14 amino acids. The junction had 3 bases not matched to a gene; V was cut back by 6 bases and J by 1 base. The CDR3 protein is CASRRQGSYNEQFF. Here the CDR3 DNA reads TGTGCCAGTAGACGACAGGGATCCTACAATGAGCAGTTCTTC.

A few counts support this clonotype. CDR3 loop: CASSLTGQGVNTEAFF. For the CDR3, the DNA is TGTGCCAGCAGCTTGACGGGACAGGGGGTTAACACTGAAGCTTTCTTT. This chain links TRBV7-6 with TRBJ1-1, with 11 bases lining up with TRBD1. This CDR3 has 16 amino acids. Trimming at V came to 3 bases and at J to 2 bases, leaving 5 bases not matched to a gene. CDR1 is SGHVS and CDR2 is FNYEAQ in the germline V gene. Complete variable domain (other parts from reference TRBV7-6 and TRBJ1-1): GAGVSQSPRYKVTKRGQDVALRCDPISGHVSLYWYRQALGQGPEFLTYFNYEAQQDKSGLPNDRFSAERPEGSISTLTIQRTEQRDSAMYRCASSLTGQGVNTEAFFGQGTRLTVV.

The rearrangement uses TRBV18 and TRBJ2-7, with TRBD1 as a possible D gene (5 bases). Germline CDR1 reads KGHSH; CDR2 reads LQKENI. The ends were cut back, 0 bases at V and 7 bases at J, with 16 bases in the middle. The length of the CDR3 is 15 residues. The CDR3 sequence: CASSPPRQTPREQYV. CDR3 bases: TGTGCCAGCTCACCACCAAGACAGACTCCTCGGGAGCAGTACGTC.

This chain links TRBV3-1 with TRBJ1-1; D not resolved. Trimming removed 0 bases from V and 6 bases from J, with 8 bases in between. Germline V gives CDR1 LGHDT, CDR2 YNNKEL (reference sequence). The CDR3 covers 13 residues. Here the CDR3 reads CASSQDGYSEAFF. CDR3 sequence (DNA): TGTGCCAGCAGCCAAGATGGGTATTCTGAAGCTTTCTTT. The whole variable domain, remainder taken from reference TRBV3-1 and TRBJ1-1, is DTAVSQTPKYLVTQMGNDKSIKCEQNLGHDTMYWYKQDSKKFLKIMFSYNNKELIINETVPNRFSPKSPDKAHLNLHINSLELGDSAVYFCASSQDGYSEAFFGQGTRLTVV.

The chain carries TRBV24-1 and TRBJ2-2; weak D call: TRBD2 (5 bases). CDR3 length: 14 amino acids. V was cut by 6 bases and J by 4 bases, with 11 bases left in between. Germline CDR1 and CDR2: KGHDR and SFDVKD. The CDR3 sequence is CATSSLGGTGELFF. The CDR3 DNA reads as TGTGCCACCAGTTCACTAGGCGGCACCGGGGAGCTGTTTTTT.

This clonotype was recorded at least ten times. The chain combines TRBV6-1 with TRBJ2-1; D possibly uses TRBD1 or TRBD2 (5 bases each). This CDR3 contains 13 residues. Trimming took off 7 bases at V and 7 bases at J, with 14 bases between the two ends. In germline, CDR1 is MNHNS, CDR2 SASEGT. Here the CDR3 reads CASTPGTGNEQFF. CDR3 in DNA: TGTGCCAGCACTCCTGGGACGGGAAATGAGCAGTTCTTC.

This clonotype was counted between two and nine times. The chain employs TRBV20-1 and TRBJ1-6; TRBD1 might be the D (6 bases). V gave up 2 bases and J gave up 8 bases, with 16 bases separating them. Looked up from germline, CDR1 is DFQATT and CDR2 is SNEGSKA (reference sequence). The CDR3 consists of 15 residues. CDR3 sequence (DNA): TGCAGTGCTAGAATTAATGAGGGGGGGGATTCACCCCTCCACTTT. Amino acid sequence: CSARINEGGDSPLHF.

The V and J genes are TRBV5-1 and TRBJ1-1, with D unresolved. CDR3 length: 14 amino acids. Trimming cost V 3 bases and J 1 base, with 10 bases left between them. Germline V CDR1 and CDR2: SGHRS, YFSETQ. The CDR3 DNA follows: TGCGCCAGCAGCTGGGGTGGCGGGAACACTGAAGCTTTCTTT. Encoded protein: CASSWGGGNTEAFF.

The chain uses TRBV7-2 and TRBJ2-7; 12 bases map to TRBD2. The trim removed 3 bases at V and 3 bases at J, leaving 6 bases unmatched. CDR3 size: 16 residues. Germline CDR1 reads SGHTA; CDR2 reads FQGNSA. The CDR3 region is CASSFQTSGRDYEQYF. The CDR3, as DNA: TGTGCCAGCAGCTTTCAGACTAGCGGGAGAGACTACGAGCAGTACTTC.

This rearrangement joins TRBV29-1 to TRBJ2-1; D uncertain. This CDR3 has 13 residues. Germline lookup yields CDR1 SQVTM and CDR2 ANQGSEA. CDR3 loop: CAVLGISYNEQFF. Written as DNA, the CDR3 is TGCGCCGTCTTGGGTATCTCCTACAATGAGCAGTTCTTC.

The chain links TRBV11-3 to TRBJ2-3; 8 bases line up with TRBD2. The germline V gene encodes CDR1 SGHNT and CDR2 YENEEA. V dropped 0 bases and J dropped 4; count of bases not matched to a gene: 3. There are 15 residues in the CDR3. The CDR3 DNA is TGTGCCAGCAGCTTAGATCCGGGACTAGCAGATACGCAGTATTTT. Translated: CASSLDPGLADTQYF.

The sample holds many counts of this clonotype. The CDR3, as DNA: TGTGCCAGCAGTCGCGGGGCGTACTCGTCAAACACTGAAGCTTTCTTT. It is translated as CASSRGAYSSNTEAFF. V usage is TRBV2 and J usage is TRBJ1-1; D possibly corresponds to TRBD1 (5 bases). The CDR3 totals 16 residues. Per the germline V gene, CDR1 is SNHLY and CDR2 is FYNNEI. Trimming removed 5 bases at V and 2 bases at J, with 18 bases between.